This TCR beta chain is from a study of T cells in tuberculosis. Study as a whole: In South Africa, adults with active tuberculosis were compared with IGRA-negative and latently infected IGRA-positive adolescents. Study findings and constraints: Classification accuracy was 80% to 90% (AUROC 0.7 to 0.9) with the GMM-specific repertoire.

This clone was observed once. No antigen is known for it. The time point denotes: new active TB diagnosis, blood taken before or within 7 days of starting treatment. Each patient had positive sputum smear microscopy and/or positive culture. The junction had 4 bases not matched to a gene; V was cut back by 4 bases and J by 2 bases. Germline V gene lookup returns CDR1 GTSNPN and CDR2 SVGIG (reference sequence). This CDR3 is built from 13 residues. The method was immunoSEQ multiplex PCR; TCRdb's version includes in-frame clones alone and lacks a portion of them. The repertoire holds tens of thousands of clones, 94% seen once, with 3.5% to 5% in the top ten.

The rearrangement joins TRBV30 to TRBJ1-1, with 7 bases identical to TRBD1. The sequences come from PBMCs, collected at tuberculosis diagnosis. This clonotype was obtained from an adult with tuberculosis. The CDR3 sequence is CAWIRDRNTEAFF. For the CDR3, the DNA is TGTGCCTGGATTCGGGACAGAAACACTGAAGCTTTCTTT.